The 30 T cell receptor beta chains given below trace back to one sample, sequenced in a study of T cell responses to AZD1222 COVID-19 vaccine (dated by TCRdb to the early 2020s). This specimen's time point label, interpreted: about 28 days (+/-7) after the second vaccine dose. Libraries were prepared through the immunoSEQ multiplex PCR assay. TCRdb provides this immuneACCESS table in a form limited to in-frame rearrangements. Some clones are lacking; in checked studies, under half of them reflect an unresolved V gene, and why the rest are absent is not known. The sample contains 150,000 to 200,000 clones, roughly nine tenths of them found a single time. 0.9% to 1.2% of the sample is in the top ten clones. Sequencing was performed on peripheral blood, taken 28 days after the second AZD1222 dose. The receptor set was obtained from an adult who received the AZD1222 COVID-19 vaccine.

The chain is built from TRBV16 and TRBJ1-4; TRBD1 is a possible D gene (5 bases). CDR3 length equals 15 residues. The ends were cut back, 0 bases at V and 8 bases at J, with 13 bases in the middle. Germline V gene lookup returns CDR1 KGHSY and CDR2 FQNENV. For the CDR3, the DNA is TGTGCCAGCAGCCAATCTGCAGGGTGGCAAGAAAAACTGTTTTTT. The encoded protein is CASSQSAGWQEKLFF. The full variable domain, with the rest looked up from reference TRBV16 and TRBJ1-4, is GEEVAQTPKHLVRGEGQKAKLYCAPIKGHSYVFWYQQVLKNEFKFLISFQNENVFDETGMPKERFSAKCLPNSPCSLEIQATKLEDSAVYFCASSQSAGWQEKLFFGSGTQLSVL.

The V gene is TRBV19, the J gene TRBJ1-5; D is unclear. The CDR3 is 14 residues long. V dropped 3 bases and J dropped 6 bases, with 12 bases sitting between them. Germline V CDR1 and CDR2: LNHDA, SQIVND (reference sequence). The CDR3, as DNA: TGTGCCAGTAGTATCTTCCAGCTATTTCAGCCCCAGCATTTT. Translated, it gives CASSIFQLFQPQHF.

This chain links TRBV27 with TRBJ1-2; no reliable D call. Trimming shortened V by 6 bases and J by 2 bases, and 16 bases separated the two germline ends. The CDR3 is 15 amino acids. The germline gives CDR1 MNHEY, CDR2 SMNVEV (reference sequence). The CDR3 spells CASSFRPLPNYGYTF. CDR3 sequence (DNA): TGTGCCAGCAGCTTCCGACCCTTGCCAAACTATGGCTACACCTTC.

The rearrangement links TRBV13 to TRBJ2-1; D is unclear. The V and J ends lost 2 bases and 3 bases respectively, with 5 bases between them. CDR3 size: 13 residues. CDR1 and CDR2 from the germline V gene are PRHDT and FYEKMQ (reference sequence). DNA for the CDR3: TGTGCCAGCAGCTTACTCGACTACAATGAGCAGTTCTTC. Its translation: CASSLLDYNEQFF.

This CDR3 reads CASSYRDSGNTIYF. CDR3 in DNA: TGCGCCAGCAGCTATCGGGACTCTGGAAACACCATATATTTT. This chain joins TRBV5-1 and TRBJ1-3; D remains unclear. Trimming removed 3 bases from V and 0 bases from J, with 7 bases in between. CDR3 length equals 14 residues. The V gene's germline CDR1 is SGHRS and CDR2 YFSETQ.

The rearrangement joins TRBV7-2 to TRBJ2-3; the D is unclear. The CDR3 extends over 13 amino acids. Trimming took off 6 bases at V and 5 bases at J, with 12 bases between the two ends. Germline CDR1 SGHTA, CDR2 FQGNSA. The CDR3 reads CASSAILGDTQYF. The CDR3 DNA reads TGTGCCAGCAGTGCTATTTTGGGAGATACGCAGTATTTT. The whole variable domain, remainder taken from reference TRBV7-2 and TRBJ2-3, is GAGVSQSPSNKVTEKGKDVELRCDPISGHTALYWYRQSLGQGLEFLIYFQGNSAPDKSGLPSDRFSAERTGGSVSTLTIQRTQQEDSAVYLCASSAILGDTQYFGPGTRLTVL.

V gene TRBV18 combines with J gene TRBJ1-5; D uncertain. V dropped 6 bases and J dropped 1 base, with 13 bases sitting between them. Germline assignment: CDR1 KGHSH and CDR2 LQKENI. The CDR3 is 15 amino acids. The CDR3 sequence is CASSLGGLSNQPQHF. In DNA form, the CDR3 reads TGTGCCAGCTCCCTAGGTGGACTAAGCAATCAGCCCCAGCATTTT.

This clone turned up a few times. The CDR3 DNA is TGTGCCAGCAGCGCTCTCGGGACAGGCGGAGGCTACACCTTC. Amino acids: CASSALGTGGGYTF. V is TRBV21-1 and J is TRBJ1-2; the table's D call of TRBD1 was not tested on the DNA. TRBV21-1 is described as a pseudogene. The CDR3 has 14 amino acids.

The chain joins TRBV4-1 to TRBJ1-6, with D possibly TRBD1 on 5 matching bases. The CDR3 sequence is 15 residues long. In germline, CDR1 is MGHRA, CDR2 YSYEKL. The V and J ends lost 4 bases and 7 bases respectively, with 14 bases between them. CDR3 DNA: TGCGCCAGCAGCCCTCGGGGGGGTAGAAATTCACCCCTCCACTTT. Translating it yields CASSPRGGRNSPLHF.

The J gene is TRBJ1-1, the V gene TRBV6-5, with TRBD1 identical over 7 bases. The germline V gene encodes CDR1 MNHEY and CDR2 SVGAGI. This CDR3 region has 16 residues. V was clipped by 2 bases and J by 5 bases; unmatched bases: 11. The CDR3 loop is CASSYARGGALTEAFF. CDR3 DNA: TGTGCCAGCAGTTACGCAAGAGGGGGCGCCTTAACTGAAGCTTTCTTT.

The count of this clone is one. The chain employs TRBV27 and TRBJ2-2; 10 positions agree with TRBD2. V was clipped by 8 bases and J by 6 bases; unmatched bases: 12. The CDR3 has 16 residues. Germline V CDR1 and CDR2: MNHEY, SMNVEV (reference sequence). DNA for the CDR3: TGTGCCAGCCGCTTTCTGGTAGCGGGGGGCGCCGGGGAGCTGTTTTTT. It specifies CASRFLVAGGAGELFF.

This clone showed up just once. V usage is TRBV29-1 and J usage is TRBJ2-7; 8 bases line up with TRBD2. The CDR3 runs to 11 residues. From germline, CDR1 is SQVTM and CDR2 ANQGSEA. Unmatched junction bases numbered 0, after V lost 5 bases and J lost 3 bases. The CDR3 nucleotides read TGCAGCGTTCGGGGGGGCTACGAGCAGTACTTC. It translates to CSVRGGYEQYF.

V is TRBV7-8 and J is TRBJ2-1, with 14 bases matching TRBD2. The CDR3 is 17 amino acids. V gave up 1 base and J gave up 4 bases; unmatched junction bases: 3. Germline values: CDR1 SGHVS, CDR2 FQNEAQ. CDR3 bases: TGTGCCAGCAGCTTAGTCGGGACTAGCGGGGGTTACAATGAGCAGTTCTTC. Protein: CASSLVGTSGGYNEQFF.

CDR3 sequence reads: CASSRQGVYEQYF. In nucleotides, the CDR3 is TGTGCCAGCAGTCGACAGGGGGTATACGAGCAGTACTTC. The chain joins TRBV6-5 to TRBJ2-7; TRBD1 matches 9 bases. Germline assignment: CDR1 MNHEY and CDR2 SVGAGI. V shed 5 bases, J shed 4 bases, and the junction held 3 bases outside the gene matches. The CDR3 length is 13 residues.

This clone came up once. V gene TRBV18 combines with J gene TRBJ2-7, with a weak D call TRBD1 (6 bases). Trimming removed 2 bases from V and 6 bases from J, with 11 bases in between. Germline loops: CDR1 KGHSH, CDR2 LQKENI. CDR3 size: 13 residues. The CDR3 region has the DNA TGTGCCAGCTCACCATTTGGGGGCGCCGAGCAGTACTTC. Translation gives CASSPFGGAEQYF.

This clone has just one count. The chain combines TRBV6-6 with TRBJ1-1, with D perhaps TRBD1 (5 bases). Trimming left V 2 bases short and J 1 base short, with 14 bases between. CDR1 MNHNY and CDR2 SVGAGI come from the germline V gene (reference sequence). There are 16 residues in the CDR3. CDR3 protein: CASSYPTGDQNTEAFF. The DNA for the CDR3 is TGTGCCAGCAGTTACCCCACCGGGGACCAGAACACTGAAGCTTTCTTT.

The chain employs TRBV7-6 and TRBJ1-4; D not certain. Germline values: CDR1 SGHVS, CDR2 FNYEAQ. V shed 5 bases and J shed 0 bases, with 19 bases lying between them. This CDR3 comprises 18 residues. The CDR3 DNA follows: TGTGCCAGCAGCACCCGACCGGGTAGATTTTCAACTAATGAAAAACTGTTTTTT. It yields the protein CASSTRPGRFSTNEKLFF.

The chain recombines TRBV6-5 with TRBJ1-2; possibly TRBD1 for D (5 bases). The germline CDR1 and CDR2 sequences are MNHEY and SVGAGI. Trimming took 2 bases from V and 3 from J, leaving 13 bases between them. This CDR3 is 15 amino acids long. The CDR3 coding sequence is TGTGCCAGCAGTTACGGGGAGACAGCTTACTATGGCTACACCTTC. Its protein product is CASSYGETAYYGYTF.

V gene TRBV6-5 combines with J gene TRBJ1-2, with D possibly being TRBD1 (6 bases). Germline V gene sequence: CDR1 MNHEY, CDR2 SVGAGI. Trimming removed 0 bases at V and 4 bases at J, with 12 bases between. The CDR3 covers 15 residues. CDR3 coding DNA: TGTGCCAGCAGTTACTCATCCGACAGGAGCTATGGCTACACCTTC. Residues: CASSYSSDRSYGYTF.

The CDR3: CATSRVRRQTNYEQYF. CDR3 bases: TGTGCCACCAGCAGAGTTAGGAGACAGACGAATTACGAGCAGTACTTC. The chain uses TRBV15 and TRBJ2-7; D perhaps matches TRBD1 (5 bases). Trimming took 1 base from V and 4 from J, leaving 17 bases between them. There are 16 residues in the CDR3. Per the germline V gene, CDR1 is LNHNV and CDR2 is YYDKDF (reference sequence).

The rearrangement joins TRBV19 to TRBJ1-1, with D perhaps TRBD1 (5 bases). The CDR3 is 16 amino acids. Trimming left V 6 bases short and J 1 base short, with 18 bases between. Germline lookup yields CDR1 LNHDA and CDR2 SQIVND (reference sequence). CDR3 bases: TGTGCCAGTAGCGCCCAACTTCTCGGGACGAACACTGAAGCTTTCTTT. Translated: CASSAQLLGTNTEAFF.

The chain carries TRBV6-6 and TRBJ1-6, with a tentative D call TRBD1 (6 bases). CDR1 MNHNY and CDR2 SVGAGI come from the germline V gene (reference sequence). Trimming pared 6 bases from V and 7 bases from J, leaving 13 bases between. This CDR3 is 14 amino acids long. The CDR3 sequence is CASSLTGRNSPLHF. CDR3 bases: TGTGCCAGCAGCCTCACAGGGAGGAATTCACCCCTCCACTTT.

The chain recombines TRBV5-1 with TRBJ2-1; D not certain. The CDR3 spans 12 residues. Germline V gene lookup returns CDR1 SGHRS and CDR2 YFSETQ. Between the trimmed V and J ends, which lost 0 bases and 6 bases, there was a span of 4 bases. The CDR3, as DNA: TGCGCCAGCAGCTTGGGGACCAATGAGCAGTTCTTC. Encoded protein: CASSLGTNEQFF.

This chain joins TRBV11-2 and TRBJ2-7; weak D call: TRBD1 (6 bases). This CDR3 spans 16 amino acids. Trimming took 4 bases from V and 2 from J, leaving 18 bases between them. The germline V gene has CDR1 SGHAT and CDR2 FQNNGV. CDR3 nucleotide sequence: TGTGCCAGCAGCTCAAGAACGGGACAAATGGCCTACGAGCAGTACTTC. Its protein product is CASSSRTGQMAYEQYF.

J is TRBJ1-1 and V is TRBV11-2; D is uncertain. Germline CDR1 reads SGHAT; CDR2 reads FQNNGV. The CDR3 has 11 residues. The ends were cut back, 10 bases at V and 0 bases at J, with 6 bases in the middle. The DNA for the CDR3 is TGTGCCAAGGTTGTGAACACTGAAGCTTTCTTT. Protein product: CAKVVNTEAFF. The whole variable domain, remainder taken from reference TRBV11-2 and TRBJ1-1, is EAGVAQSPRYKIIEKRQSVAFWCNPISGHATLYWYQQILGQGPKLLIQFQNNGVVDDSQLPKDRFSAERLKGVDSTLKIQPAKLEDSAVYLCAKVVNTEAFFGQGTRLTVV.

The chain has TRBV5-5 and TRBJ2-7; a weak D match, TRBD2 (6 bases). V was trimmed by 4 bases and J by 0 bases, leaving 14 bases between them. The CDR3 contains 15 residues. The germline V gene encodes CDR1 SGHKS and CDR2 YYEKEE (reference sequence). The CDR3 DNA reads TGTGCCAGCAGCCGAGGTGGAGGGAACTCCTACGAGCAGTACTTC. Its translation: CASSRGGGNSYEQYF.

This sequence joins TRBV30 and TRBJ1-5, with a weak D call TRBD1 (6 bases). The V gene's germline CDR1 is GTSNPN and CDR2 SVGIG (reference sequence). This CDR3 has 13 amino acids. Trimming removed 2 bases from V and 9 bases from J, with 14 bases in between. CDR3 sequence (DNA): TGTGCCTGGAGTAGGGGGGATCGGAGGCCCCAGCATTTT. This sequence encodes CAWSRGDRRPQHF. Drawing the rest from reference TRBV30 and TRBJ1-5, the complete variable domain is SQTIHQWPATLVQPVGSPLSLECTVEGTSNPNLYWYRQAAGRGLQLLFYSVGIGQISSEVPQNLSASRPQDRQFILSSKKLLLSDSGFYLCAWSRGDRRPQHFGDGTRLSIL.

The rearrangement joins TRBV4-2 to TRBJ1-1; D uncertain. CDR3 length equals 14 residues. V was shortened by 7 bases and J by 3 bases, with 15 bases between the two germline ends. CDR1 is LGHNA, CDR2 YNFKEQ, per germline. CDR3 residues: CASTLEPRDTEAFF. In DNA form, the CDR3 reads TGTGCCAGCACCTTAGAGCCCCGGGACACTGAAGCTTTCTTT.

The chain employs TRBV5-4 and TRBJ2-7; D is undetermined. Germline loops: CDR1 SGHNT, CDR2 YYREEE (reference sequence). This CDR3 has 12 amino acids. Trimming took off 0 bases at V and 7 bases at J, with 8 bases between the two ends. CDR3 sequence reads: CASSLVGGEQYF. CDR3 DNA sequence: TGTGCCAGCAGCTTGGTCGGCGGAGAGCAGTACTTC. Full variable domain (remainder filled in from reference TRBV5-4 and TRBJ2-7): ETGVTQSPTHLIKTRGQQVTLRCSSQSGHNTVSWYQQALGQGPQFIFQYYREEENGRGNFPPRFSGLQFPNYSSELNVNALELDDSALYLCASSLVGGEQYFGPGTRLTVT.

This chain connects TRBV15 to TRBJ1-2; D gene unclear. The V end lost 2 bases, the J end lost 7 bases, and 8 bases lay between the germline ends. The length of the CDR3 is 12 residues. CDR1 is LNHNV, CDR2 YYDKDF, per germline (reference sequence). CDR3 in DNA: TGTGCCACCAGCAGATCGGTAGGTGGCTACACCTTC. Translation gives CATSRSVGGYTF.